The 15 T cell receptor beta chains given below trace back to one sample, sequenced in a study of CD8+ T cells in alopecia areata. RNA, once extracted, was reverse transcribed into cDNA for use as the sequencing template. TCRdb's copy holds only in-frame clones and misses some; the assay was immunoSEQ multiplex PCR. This sample has 98,000 or so clones, with more than 55% found just once. Treatment here: oral pan-JAK inhibitor, 5-10 mg twice daily. Sequenced material: CD8+ T cells sorted from blood, taken at week 4, from a patient treated with tofacitinib. These TCRs come from a human donor with alopecia areata.

This CDR3 is CSVAGTKPSGANVLTF. CDR3 DNA sequence: TGCAGCGTTGCCGGGACCAAGCCGTCTGGGGCCAACGTCCTGACTTTC. This chain joins TRBV29-1 and TRBJ2-6; possibly TRBD1 or TRBD2 for D (5 bases each). The V end lost 4 bases, the J end lost 1 base, and 14 bases lay between the germline ends. This CDR3 has 16 amino acids. Germline-derived CDR1 and CDR2 are SQVTM and ANQGSEA.

This rearrangement joins TRBV12-5 to TRBJ2-1; the D is unclear. Trimming took 6 bases from V and 8 from J, leaving 8 bases between them. Germline V gene lookup returns CDR1 LGHNT and CDR2 FRNRAP. The CDR3 runs to 11 residues. The DNA for the CDR3 is TGTGCTAGTGGCCAACTTGATGAGCAGTTCTTC. It translates to CASGQLDEQFF.

The V and J genes are TRBV30 and TRBJ2-3, with 11 bases matching TRBD1. This CDR3 comprises 15 residues. V lost 4 bases to trimming and J lost 6 bases; unmatched junction nucleotides: 9. Germline V lookup: CDR1 GTSNPN, CDR2 SVGIG (reference sequence). CDR3 sequence: CAWTEGQGARDTQYF. The CDR3 region has the DNA TGTGCCTGGACCGAAGGACAGGGGGCAAGGGATACGCAGTATTTT.

V usage is TRBV20-1 and J usage is TRBJ2-1; D unresolved. The CDR3 is 11 amino acids. Germline loops: CDR1 DFQATT, CDR2 SNEGSKA (reference sequence). The V and J ends lost 0 bases and 8 bases respectively, with 5 bases between them. The DNA for the CDR3 is TGCAGTGCTAGAGATGGTTATGAGCAGTTCTTC. Its protein product is CSARDGYEQFF.

The chain is built from TRBV4-1 and TRBJ1-2; 8 bases fit TRBD1. Per the germline V gene, CDR1 is MGHRA and CDR2 is YSYEKL. V shed 1 base, J shed 8 bases, and the junction held 3 bases outside the gene matches. The CDR3 sequence is 13 residues long. The CDR3 sequence is CASSQGTGQGYTF. The DNA of the CDR3 is TGCGCCAGCAGCCAAGGGACAGGGCAAGGCTACACCTTC.

The chain joins TRBV6-4 to TRBJ2-3; 7 bases are shared with TRBD2. CDR1 is MRHNA, CDR2 SNTAGT, per germline. There are 16 residues in the CDR3. J was trimmed by 3 bases and V by 6 bases; bases with no gene match: 12. DNA for the CDR3: TGTGCCAGCAGCCCTAGCGGAGGCCGAGGGACAGATACGCAGTATTTT. Its translation: CASSPSGGRGTDTQYF.

V gene TRBV27 combines with J gene TRBJ2-7, with 10 bases identical to TRBD1. Germline CDR1 reads MNHEY; CDR2 reads SMNVEV (reference sequence). This CDR3 is 14 amino acids long. V shed 4 bases, J shed 6 bases, and the junction held 6 bases outside the gene matches. CDR3 region: CASSSPGTGVEQYF. The CDR3 DNA reads as TGTGCCAGCAGTTCGCCTGGGACAGGGGTCGAGCAGTACTTC.

This chain links TRBV7-8 with TRBJ2-1; 10 bases map to TRBD2. Germline trimming cut 5 bases from V and 7 bases from J; bases unmatched to any gene: 11. Germline values: CDR1 SGHVS, CDR2 FQNEAQ. The CDR3 contains 16 residues. CDR3 bases: TGTGCCAGCAGCCCGGGGTCTAGCGGGAGAGAAAATGAGCAGTTCTTC. Protein: CASSPGSSGRENEQFF.

The rearrangement joins TRBV5-4 to TRBJ1-1; D unclear. CDR3 length: 15 residues. V lost 4 bases and J lost 2, with 15 bases in between. Germline V gene lookup returns CDR1 SGHNT and CDR2 YYREEE (reference sequence). CDR3 nucleotides: TGTGCCAGCAGCACGGCTGGGATTACTAACACTGAAGCTTTCTTT. Amino acids: CASSTAGITNTEAFF.

The CDR3 sequence: CALDGYTF. In nucleotides, the CDR3 is TGTGCCTTGGATGGCTACACCTTC. V is TRBV30 and J is TRBJ1-2; D is ambiguous. This CDR3 region has 8 residues. Germline V lookup: CDR1 GTSNPN, CDR2 SVGIG (reference sequence). Trimming took off 7 bases at V and 6 bases at J, with 3 bases between the two ends.

The chain employs TRBV29-1 and TRBJ2-1; D perhaps matches TRBD1 (5 bases). V shed 4 bases and J shed 4 bases, with 14 bases lying between them. This CDR3 is built from 14 residues. Germline values: CDR1 SQVTM, CDR2 ANQGSEA. The CDR3 loop is CSVVWQGIYNEQFF. The CDR3, as DNA: TGCAGCGTTGTTTGGCAGGGAATTTACAATGAGCAGTTCTTC.

V usage is TRBV2 and J usage is TRBJ1-2; TRBD1 matches 9 bases. The V gene's germline CDR1 is SNHLY and CDR2 FYNNEI. The CDR3 consists of 15 residues. The V gene end was trimmed by 7 bases and the J gene end by 4 bases; junction bases not matched to a gene: 10. The CDR3 here is CASKTGTGKAYGYTF. The CDR3 nucleotides are TGTGCCAGCAAGACCGGGACAGGGAAAGCCTATGGCTACACCTTC. Combining the CDR3 with reference TRBV2 and TRBJ1-2 gives the whole variable domain EPEVTQTPSHQVTQMGQEVILRCVPISNHLYFYWYRQILGQKVEFLVSFYNNEISEKSEIFDDQFSVERPDGSNFTLKIRSTKLEDSAMYFCASKTGTGKAYGYTFGSGTRLTVV.

The rearrangement links TRBV30 to TRBJ2-6; D gene uncertain. The CDR3 runs 12 residues. In germline, CDR1 is GTSNPN, CDR2 SVGIG (reference sequence). V lost 3 bases and J 2 bases, leaving 2 bases between the germline ends. CDR3 region: CAWRPGANVLTF. The CDR3 nucleotides read TGTGCCTGGAGACCTGGGGCCAACGTCCTGACTTTC. Filled out from reference TRBV30 and TRBJ2-6, the complete variable domain reads SQTIHQWPATLVQPVGSPLSLECTVEGTSNPNLYWYRQAAGRGLQLLFYSVGIGQISSEVPQNLSASRPQDRQFILSSKKLLLSDSGFYLCAWRPGANVLTFGAGSRLTVL.

This clone was seen a handful of times. The chain couples TRBV25-1 to TRBJ1-5; D call uncertain. Germline CDR1 MGHDK, CDR2 SYGVNS. V shed 3 bases and J shed 1 base, with 7 bases lying between them. This CDR3 has 14 residues. Written as DNA, the CDR3 is TGTGCCAGCAGTGATATGGGCAGCAATCAGCCCCAGCATTTT. This encodes CASSDMGSNQPQHF.

This clone was counted a few times. The V and J genes are TRBV7-2 and TRBJ2-3, with 8 bases that match TRBD2. The J segment lost 7 bases and the V segment lost 5 bases, leaving 8 bases of the junction unmatched. The CDR3 has 14 amino acids. Germline values: CDR1 SGHTA, CDR2 FQGNSA. The CDR3 coding sequence is TGTGCCAGCAGCACACTAGCGGCCTGGAATACGCAGTATTTT. Translation gives CASSTLAAWNTQYF.